The source of this TCR beta chain is a study of radiotherapy plus CTLA-4 blockade in lung cancer. Some clones are missing from TCRdb's copy, which holds only in-frame ones; the method was immunoSEQ multiplex PCR. The sample has just under 45,000 clones, around 70% seen once. Findings and limits, study-wide: Clones of tumor-derived TCRs expanded in blood after radiotherapy plus ipilimumab. Reportedly, early blood T cell clone dynamics best predicted response, with interferon-beta.

The length of the CDR3 is 14 residues. The ends lost 4 bases at V and 8 bases at J; junction bases unmatched: 9. Germline V gene data show CDR1 as MNHEY and CDR2 as SMNVEV (reference sequence). A few counts support this clone. Its antigen is unidentified. The rearrangement uses TRBV27 and TRBJ1-2, with TRBD1 identical over 8 bases. The sample here was peripheral blood, taken from a patient treated with radiotherapy plus ipilimumab. The clonotype was recovered from a human donor with non-small cell lung cancer who had a partial response to radiotherapy plus ipilimumab. For the CDR3, the DNA is TGTGCCAGCAGTTGGACAGGGATGGGACGGGGCTACACCTTC. Its protein is CASSWTGMGRGYTF.